Here is one TCR beta chain with its context. Repertoires were generated with immunoSEQ multiplex PCR, while TCRdb's copy carries only in-frame clones and drops some. Here the sample spans about 200,000 clones, roughly 90% being singletons. The sample originates from a study of blood T cell repertoires in COVID-19. There are 19 residues in the CDR3. Looked up from germline, CDR1 is SNHLY and CDR2 is FYNNEI. Trimming removed 8 bases at V and 0 bases at J, with 23 bases between. The receptor comes from a woman between 18 and 29 years old who had recovered from COVID-19. The sequenced sample was PBMCs or T cells enriched from blood (not recorded which). This chain uses TRBV2 with TRBJ2-6; D is ambiguous. The CDR3, as DNA: TGTGCCAGCTGTCGAGGTCTGACCCCGACGGACTCTGGGGCCAACGTCCTGACTTTC. It encodes CASCRGLTPTDSGANVLTF.